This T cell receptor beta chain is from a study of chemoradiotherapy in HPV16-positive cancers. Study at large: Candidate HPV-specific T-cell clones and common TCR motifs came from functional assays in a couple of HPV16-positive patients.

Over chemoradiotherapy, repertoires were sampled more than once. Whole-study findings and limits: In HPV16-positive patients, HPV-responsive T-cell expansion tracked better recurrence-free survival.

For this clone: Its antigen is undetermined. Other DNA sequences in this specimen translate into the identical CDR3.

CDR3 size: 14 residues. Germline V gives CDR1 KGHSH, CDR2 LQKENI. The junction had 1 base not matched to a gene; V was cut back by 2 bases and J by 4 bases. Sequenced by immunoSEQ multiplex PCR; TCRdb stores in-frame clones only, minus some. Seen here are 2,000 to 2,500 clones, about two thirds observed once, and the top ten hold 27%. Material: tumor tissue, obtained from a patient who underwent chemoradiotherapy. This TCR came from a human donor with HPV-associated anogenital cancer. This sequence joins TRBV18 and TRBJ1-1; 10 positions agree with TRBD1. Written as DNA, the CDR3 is TGTGCCAGCTCACCAGACAGGGGGCTCACTGAAGCTTTCTTT. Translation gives CASSPDRGLTEAFF.